This T cell receptor beta chain was documented in a study of CD8+ T cells in alopecia areata. Reverse transcribed after extraction, RNA yielded cDNA as the sequencing template. The assay was immunoSEQ multiplex PCR, and TCRdb's table has in-frame clones only and misses some. Among approximately 150,000 clones listed, around 54% were seen once. The CDR3 runs to 15 residues. Trimming pared 7 bases from V and 3 bases from J, leaving 16 bases between. Per the germline V gene, CDR1 is MDHEN and CDR2 is SYDVKM. Study results and limitations: Unlike in mice, where it was clearer, TCR sharing across patients was less clear, possibly HLA-related.

This clone was seen a handful of times. The target antigen is unknown. V usage is TRBV28 and J usage is TRBJ1-5, with D possibly being TRBD1 (5 bases). Sequenced material: CD4+ T cells sorted from blood. This clonotype was obtained from a human donor in good health. CDR3 nucleotides: TGTGCCAGCACCCTTACCAGGGTTACCAATCAGCCCCAGCATTTT. Encoded protein: CASTLTRVTNQPQHF.